This entry lists 24 T cell receptor beta chains sequenced from one sample in a study of post-analysis software for immune sequencing data. The study's findings and limits: Five or six TRBV segments were more frequent in patients than controls; TRBV5-6, TRBV5-1 and TRBV20-1 belonged to this group.

These receptors have no identified antigens. TCR beta libraries were prepared from cDNA with unique molecular identifiers. TCRdb reprocessed the PCR reads with MiXCR, giving one entry per CDR3 protein. The table lists 820,000 or so distinct CDR3 sequences, around 50% of them singletons. Sequencing was carried out using blood. Every receptor here comes from a girl aged 5-17 years with multiple sclerosis.

The J gene is TRBJ1-2, the V gene TRBV12-3 or TRBV12-4, with D uncertain. V shed 2 bases and J shed 6 bases, with 1 base lying between them. There are 10 residues in the CDR3. In nucleotides, the CDR3 is TGTGCCAGCAGTTTAAATGGCTACACCTTC. This sequence encodes CASSLNGYTF.

The V call is TRBV28, the J call TRBJ2-2; D remains ambiguous. CDR1 MDHEN and CDR2 SYDVKM come from the germline V gene. CDR3 length equals 14 residues. V was pared by 6 bases and J by 3 bases, with 11 bases between. The CDR3 DNA follows: TGTGCCAGCAGCCTGACAATAGACACCGGGGAGCTGTTTTTT. This sequence encodes CASSLTIDTGELFF.

This chain joins TRBV9 and TRBJ2-5; the match to TRBD2 covers 9 bases. From germline, CDR1 is SGDLS and CDR2 YYNGEE. The V segment lost 4 bases and the J segment 11 bases; nucleotides outside the gene matches: 15. The CDR3 loop spans 15 amino acids. Here the CDR3 DNA reads TGTGCCAGCAGCCCCACCAGCGGGAGGACCAATGAGCAGTACTTC. The encoded protein is CASSPTSGRTNEQYF.

This clonotype was seen a handful of times. The chain is built from TRBV10-3 and TRBJ2-3; weak D call: TRBD1 (5 bases). Trimming took off 3 bases at V and 3 bases at J, with 13 bases between the two ends. Germline V gene lookup returns CDR1 ENHRY and CDR2 SYGVKD. The CDR3 covers 15 residues. The CDR3 reads CAISEGAHPTDTQYF. CDR3 sequence (DNA): TGTGCCATCAGTGAAGGGGCCCACCCAACAGATACGCAGTATTTT.

This clonotype was counted between two and nine times. V and J are TRBV29-1 and TRBJ2-5; D might be TRBD1 (5 bases). The J call could be wrong; TRBJ2-7 is a better fit for the DNA end. The CDR3 sequence is 12 residues long. Germline V gives CDR1 SQVTM, CDR2 ANQGSEA. DNA for the CDR3: TGCAGCGTTGGACAGAATAGCTACGAGCAGTACTTC. Protein sequence: CSVGQNSYEQYF.

This rearrangement joins TRBV6-5 to TRBJ2-4; TRBD1 or TRBD2 may be the D gene (5 bases each). The DNA end is more similar to TRBJ2-7, so the J call may be wrong. Germline CDR1 MNHEY, CDR2 SVGAGI. The CDR3 extends over 16 amino acids. The CDR3 nucleotides read TGTGCCAGCAGTTACTCGAGTGGGACCACTTCCTACGAGCAGTACTTC. This codes for CASSYSSGTTSYEQYF.

This clonotype was found once. The chain has TRBV6-2 or TRBV6-3 and TRBJ2-5, with D unclear. V was cut by 2 bases and J by 2 bases, with 9 bases left in between. The CDR3 totals 14 residues. Germline V lookup: CDR1 MNHEY, CDR2 SVGEGT. The DNA for the CDR3 is TGTGCCAGCAGTTACCAAGGCGCTCAAGAGACCCAGTACTTC. This encodes CASSYQGAQETQYF.

This rearrangement joins TRBV4-2 to TRBJ2-3, with 9 positions matching TRBD1. CDR1 and CDR2 from the germline V gene are LGHNA and YNFKEQ. The CDR3 length is 16 residues. With 5 bases clipped from V and 3 bases from J, the junction kept 9 bases outside the gene matches. The CDR3 DNA is TGTGCCAGCAGCGATTCAGGGACAGGGAGGACAGATACGCAGTATTTT. This sequence encodes CASSDSGTGRTDTQYF.

The chain recombines TRBV12-3 or TRBV12-4 with TRBJ2-1; 8 bases align to TRBD1. CDR3 size: 16 residues. J gave up 4 bases and V 6 bases, and 11 bases lay outside the gene matches. CDR3 region: CASRTDRGLQYNEQFF. In DNA, the CDR3 is TGTGCCAGCAGAACCGACAGGGGACTTCAGTACAATGAGCAGTTCTTC.

This clonotype has just one count. The chain couples TRBV6-5 to TRBJ2-7; 7 bases match TRBD1. Germline CDR1 reads MNHEY; CDR2 reads SVGAGI. The CDR3 totals 13 residues. V was pared by 11 bases and J by 6 bases, with 13 bases of the junction left unmatched. The CDR3 region has the DNA TGTGCCGGGGCTCCGGGACAGCATAGCGAGCAGTACTTC. Translation: CAGAPGQHSEQYF.

The V call is TRBV5-1, the J call TRBJ2-5; D might be TRBD2 (6 bases). V was pared by 4 bases and J by 2 bases, with 15 bases between. The germline gives CDR1 SGHRS, CDR2 YFSETQ. The CDR3 extends over 15 amino acids. Here the CDR3 reads CASSNGTRSQETQYF. The CDR3, as DNA: TGCGCCAGCAGCAATGGGACTCGTTCACAAGAGACCCAGTACTTC.

V is TRBV4-2 and J is TRBJ2-1; 12 positions match TRBD2. Per germline, CDR1 LGHNA and CDR2 YNFKEQ. Trimming cost V 1 base and J 2 bases; bases outside gene matches: 3. The length of the CDR3 is 17 residues. The CDR3 nucleotides are TGTGCCAGCAGCCAAGCAGCTAGCGGGGGGGCCTACAATGAGCAGTTCTTC. Residues: CASSQAASGGAYNEQFF.

Concerning this clonotype: A much larger clone differs by one base, so this may be a read error. This chain joins TRBV20-1 and TRBJ2-7; D is unresolved. This CDR3 has 11 amino acids. Germline lookup yields CDR1 DFQATT and CDR2 SNEGSKA (reference sequence). CDR3 nucleotide sequence: TGCAGTGCTAGAGAAGTTTACGGGCAGTACTTC. Residues: CSAREVYGQYF.

About this clonotype: The junction differs from germline at one of its ends, possibly a read error. This chain connects TRBV5-1 to TRBJ2-1; D is ambiguous. Germline V gives CDR1 SGHRS, CDR2 YFSETQ. There are 11 residues in the CDR3. The CDR3 DNA sequence: TGTGCCAGCAGAGTGAGCAATGAGCAGTTCTTC. Protein: CASRVSNEQFF.

The chain has TRBV21-1 and TRBJ2-3; the table's D call TRBD2 went unverified against the DNA. TRBV21-1 is described as a pseudogene. The CDR3 covers 19 residues. CDR3 residues: CASSFKLPCGEMKTDTQYF. The CDR3 bases are TGTGCCAGCAGCTTCAAATTGCCATGCGGGGAGATGAAAACAGATACGCAGTATTTT.

CDR3 region: CSARDEGPPFRGPTDTQYF. CDR3 DNA sequence: TGCAGTGCTAGAGATGAGGGCCCCCCCTTTCGGGGGCCCACAGATACGCAGTATTTT. This chain joins TRBV20-1 and TRBJ2-3, with D perhaps matching TRBD1 or TRBD2 (6 bases each). This CDR3 comprises 19 residues. Germline CDR1 and CDR2: DFQATT and SNEGSKA (reference sequence). V gave up 0 bases and J gave up 2 bases, with 24 bases separating them.

The chain employs TRBV27 and TRBJ1-5, with no clear D. The V gene lost 8 bases and the J gene lost 0 bases, with 11 bases spanning the gap. The length of the CDR3 is 14 residues. Germline CDR1 reads MNHEY; CDR2 reads SMNVEV (reference sequence). The CDR3 nucleotides read TGTGCCAGCGCCCCGGACCATAGCAATCAGCCCCAGCATTTT. Residues: CASAPDHSNQPQHF.

The V gene is TRBV5-1, the J gene TRBJ2-4; the match to TRBD2 covers 7 bases. Trimming cost V 2 bases and J 1 base; bases outside gene matches: 12. CDR3 length: 18 residues. Germline-derived CDR1 and CDR2 are SGHRS and YFSETQ. The CDR3 here is CASSFGAIAGNAKNIQYF. The CDR3 coding sequence is TGCGCCAGCAGCTTCGGAGCCATAGCGGGTAATGCCAAAAACATTCAGTACTTC.

In this sample, this clonotype turned up a few times. This chain connects TRBV7-8 to TRBJ2-4; the D gene is possibly TRBD2 (6 bases). The J call may be mistaken, given a closer DNA end match to TRBJ2-7. There are 12 residues in the CDR3. CDR1 SGHVS and CDR2 FQNEAQ come from the germline V gene. The CDR3 nucleotides read TGTGCCAGCTGTACTAGCTACGGCGAGCAGTACTTC. Protein: CASCTSYGEQYF.

The V and J genes are TRBV20-1 and TRBJ2-7; 8 bases match TRBD1. The DNA end is more similar to TRBJ2-5, so the J call may be wrong. The CDR3 length is 17 residues. Germline-derived CDR1 and CDR2 are DFQATT and SNEGSKA (reference sequence). CDR3: CSAVGATGGKYQETQYF. The CDR3 DNA reads TGCAGTGCCGTGGGGGCAACAGGGGGGAAGTACCAAGAGACCCAGTACTTC.

The V call is TRBV7-9, the J call TRBJ1-1; D uncertain. This CDR3 region has 14 residues. Germline V gives CDR1 SEHNR, CDR2 FQNEAQ (reference sequence). Trimming cost V 7 bases and J 6 bases, with 18 bases left between them. CDR3: CASKTRVEWAEAFF. CDR3 coding DNA: TGTGCCAGCAAAACCCGGGTAGAGTGGGCTGAAGCTTTCTTT.

The CDR3 here is CAISEGLAGEYEQYF. The CDR3, as DNA: TGTGCCATCAGTGAGGGTTTAGCTGGGGAATACGAGCAGTACTTC. The V and J genes are TRBV10-3 and TRBJ2-7; D is unclear. From germline, CDR1 is ENHRY and CDR2 SYGVKD. V lost 2 bases, J lost 4 bases, and 15 bases lay in between. This CDR3 is built from 15 residues.

This clonotype was counted a few times. This chain joins TRBV7-9 and TRBJ2-5, with 12 bases lining up with TRBD2. Germline V CDR1 and CDR2: SEHNR, FQNEAQ (reference sequence). Trimming took 6 bases from V and 0 from J; bases not matched to a gene: 11. The CDR3 sequence is 18 residues long. CDR3 DNA sequence: TGTGCCAGCAGGTTACGGGATGGGACTAGCGGGCACCAAGAGACCCAGTACTTC. It codes for CASRLRDGTSGHQETQYF.

This clonotype appeared a few times. The chain has TRBV2 and TRBJ2-5; 8 bases are shared with TRBD2. With the DNA end fitting TRBJ2-7 better, the J assignment may be wrong. This CDR3 is built from 14 residues. Germline lookup yields CDR1 SNHLY and CDR2 FYNNEI. CDR3 nucleotide sequence: TGTGCCAGCAGTGACGTTGCGGGAGGCGCCGAGCAGTACTTC. It yields the protein CASSDVAGGAEQYF.